This TCR beta chain was observed in a study of shared clonotypes between healthy human individuals (dated by TCRdb to about 2020). Looking at the study overall: Three men and a couple of women, aged 18 to 49 years, made up the cohort. To estimate repertoire size and how much clonotypes are shared between individuals, the study performed deep sequencing of blood TCR repertoires from roughly five healthy adults. Libraries were prepared and TCR repertoires were sequenced by different laboratories using diverse techniques, in order to increase sequencing depth and limit assay-specific biases. Per donor, leukapheresis produced somewhere between about 0.9 and 9.5 billion PBMCs.

Concerning this clone: Its antigen is currently not known. No qualities accompany the bases; no much larger clone lies one base away.

Using the deep immunoSEQ assay, multiplex PCR amplified TCR CDR3 regions from genomic DNA. For each cell subset, the extracted genomic DNA was distributed evenly across all wells of several immunoSEQ 96-well plates, and each plate served as one replicate. For unsorted PBMC, approximately 290 ng genomic DNA, equal to approximately 30,000 T cell genomes, was loaded into each replicate PCR. Ten immunoSEQ deep assay plates were used to sequence unsorted PBMC genomic DNA. Purified libraries were measured with a Qubit 3.0 fluorometer, size-checked on a Bioanalyzer 2100, and measured again with the KAPA Library Quantification kit. Every immunoSEQ 96-well plate was sequenced on a separate single-read 150-cycle Illumina NextSeq 550 flow cell. As for how the authors treated the data: The immunoSEQ output contained only junctional sequences without quality scores, so filtering could not match that applied to full-length reads. To assign V/J genes and CDR3, sequences were annotated using PyIR, a Python wrapper for IgBLAST v1.9, with IMGT germline references. Reads with weak V/J assignments (E-value above 1e-6), missing CDR3, stop codons, out-of-frame junctions, or ambiguous translated residues were removed. V3J clonotypes were defined as sequences sharing an identical inferred V gene, J gene, and CDR3 amino acid sequence. To compute the percentage overlap between repertoires, the number of shared unique clonotypes was divided by the size of the smaller repertoire. Repertoire richness was assessed with RTK rarefaction, the Chao1 estimator, and Recon v2.1 estimates of unobserved clonotypes. TCRdb took this table from immuneACCESS and kept in-frame rearrangements with V and J called. Such tables lack part of the clones; where checked against another copy, unresolved V genes explain under half of the gap, and the rest is unexplained. That table is the source of V, J and clone size, and D and trimming were worked out from the DNA. This sample lists nearly 500,000 clones; around 78% were detected once. Approximately 13% of the sample is taken by the ten largest.

The study at large found these results: Because the study included a small number of donors, the genetic and exposure-history diversity represented was limited. Sampling was restricted to blood, and TCR repertoires in tissue are likely to differ from TCR repertoires in blood. Based on pairwise subsampling, the degree of clonotype sharing among donors was expected to be affected by sequencing depth.

V ends up 3 bases short and J 6 bases short, with an unmatched junction base count of 9. From the germline V gene (reference sequence), CDR1 is LNHNV and CDR2 is YYDKDF. The CDR3 runs 15 residues from the cysteine to the phenylalanine. The sequence is cut down to CDR3 DNA, 45 bases in frame from base 1. Healthy HIV-negative adults with no recently reported acute infections or vaccinations were included as donors. Every donor was a Caucasian adult residing in Nashville, Tennessee, USA. For unsorted samples, some 100 million PBMCs were counted, and genomic DNA was extracted using the QIAamp DNA Blood Mini kit. After blood collection by leukapheresis, PBMCs were isolated using Ficoll-Histopaque density gradient centrifugation and then cryopreserved in the vapor phase of liquid nitrogen.

This receptor was identified in a middle-aged woman in good health. Some clones in this sample may be carry-over from other donors' samples. Here the chain combines TRBV15 and TRBJ1-2; TRBD1 fits 8 bases in the junction. The sample taken for sequencing was PBMCs. For the CDR3, the sequence is CATSRDLDRAHGYTF. DNA sequence: TGTGCCACCAGCAGGGACCTGGACAGGGCCCATGGCTACACCTTC.